This T cell receptor (beta chain) was profiled in a study of OX40 agonist ivuxolimab in advanced cancers. Study in general: The group had a mean age of around 60 years, ranged from 23 to 79, and was 80% to 85% male. The study, taken as a whole, reports: Normalized expansion of T-cell clones was also low for some nonresponders.

As to this clone: Antigen unknown.

CDR3 size: 18 residues. Trimming took 3 bases from V and 3 from J; bases not matched to a gene: 8. Looked up from germline, CDR1 is SGDLS and CDR2 is YYNGEE. Patients with autoimmune history or systemic immunosuppression were excluded. Peripheral blood came from all dose cohorts at three timepoints. Assay: immunoSEQ multiplex PCR; the TCRdb copy retains only in-frame clones and omits some. This table holds about 46,000 clones, more than 70% found once. This receptor was obtained from an adult with an advanced solid tumor such as melanoma, head and neck, liver or kidney cancer. The sample in question was CD4+ or CD8+ T cells sorted from blood, obtained in a trial of the OX40 agonist ivuxolimab. This chain joins TRBV9 and TRBJ2-2; 13 nucleotides align to TRBD2. The CDR3 spells CASSDSGLAGAYTGELFF. CDR3 nucleotide sequence: TGTGCCAGCAGCGATTCAGGACTAGCGGGAGCTTACACCGGGGAGCTGTTTTTT.